The source of this T cell receptor (beta chain) is a study of regulatory T cells in long-lasting Graves disease. In this sample, this clonotype turned up many times. TCR beta libraries were built with iRepertoire HTBI primers and Arm-PCR of CDR3 regions. TCRdb used MiXCR to reprocess the multiplex PCR reads, holding one entry per CDR3 protein. This table has some 500,000 distinct CDR3 sequences, 15% to 20% appearing once. Time point of the sample: newly diagnosed GD, antithyroid drugs for less than 3 months. The TCR library was made from RNA extracted from PBMCs. V was shortened by 8 bases and J by 9 bases, with 26 bases between the two germline ends. The germline V gene has CDR1 SQVTM and CDR2 ANQGSEA. The CDR3 contains 15 residues. The sample was also linked to a second study, of T cells in Graves' hyperthyroidism and ophthalmopathy. That paper adds: Researchers ran a first-round RT-PCR on the TCR CDR3 using the HTBI primer set.

The chain has TRBV29-1 and TRBJ2-1; a possible D gene is TRBD2 (6 bases). The TCR sequence derives from a woman aged 35-60 years with Graves disease. The sequences come from peripheral blood mononuclear cells (PBMCs), collected at new diagnosis, from a patient treated with antithyroid drugs. The CDR3 here is CSTRLRGTLLGEQFF. CDR3 bases: TGCAGCACAAGACTGCGCGGGACTTTGCTCGGTGAGCAGTTCTTC.